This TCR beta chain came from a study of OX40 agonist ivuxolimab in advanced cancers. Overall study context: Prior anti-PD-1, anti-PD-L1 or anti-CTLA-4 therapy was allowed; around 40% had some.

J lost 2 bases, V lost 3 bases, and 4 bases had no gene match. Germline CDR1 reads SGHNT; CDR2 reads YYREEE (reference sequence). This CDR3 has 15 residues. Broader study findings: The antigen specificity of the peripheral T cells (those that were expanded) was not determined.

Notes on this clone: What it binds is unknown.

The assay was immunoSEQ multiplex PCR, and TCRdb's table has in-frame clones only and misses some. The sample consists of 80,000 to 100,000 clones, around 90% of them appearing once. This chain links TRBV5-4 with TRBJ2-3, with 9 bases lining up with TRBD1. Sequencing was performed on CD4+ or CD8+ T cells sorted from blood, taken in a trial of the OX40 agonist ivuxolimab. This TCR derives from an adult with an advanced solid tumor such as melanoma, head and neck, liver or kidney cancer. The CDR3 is CASSSGTGSTDTQYF. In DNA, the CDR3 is TGTGCCAGCAGCTCCGGGACAGGGTCCACAGATACGCAGTATTTT.